The 22 T cell receptor beta chains in this list originate from one sample, sequenced in a study of T-cell reconstitution after alpha-beta-depleted transplantation in children. Unique molecular identifiers were used to barcode this TCRbeta library. TCRdb recomputed calls from the PCR reads with MiXCR, one row per CDR3 protein. The repertoire consists of about 210,000 distinct CDR3 sequences, with approximately 15% occurring once and the leading ten covering just under 45%. Sequencing was performed on PBMCs, mostly from graft donor cells, taken 360 days after TCRalphabeta/CD19-depleted stem cell transplant. Source of these receptors: a male patient under 10 years old who had a stem cell transplant for acute lymphoblastic leukemia, so the T cells may come from the graft donor.

This clonotype has more than one count but fewer than ten. The V gene is TRBV9, the J gene TRBJ2-5, with TRBD2 matching over 8 bases. This CDR3 is built from 15 residues. J lost 5 bases, V lost 4 bases, and 10 bases had no gene match. CDR1 and CDR2 from the germline V gene are SGDLS and YYNGEE. CDR3 region: CASSFSGTRWETQYF. CDR3 DNA sequence: TGTGCCAGCAGCTTTTCCGGGACTAGATGGGAGACCCAGTACTTC.

This clonotype was counted a few times. The rearrangement uses TRBV12-3 or TRBV12-4 and TRBJ1-2; 7 bases agree with TRBD1. CDR3 length equals 13 residues. The trim removed 10 bases at V and 4 bases at J, leaving 9 bases unmatched. The CDR3 loop reads CATFPDRVYGYTF. For the CDR3, the DNA is TGTGCCACCTTCCCTGACAGGGTCTATGGCTACACCTTC.

The chain is built from TRBV5-1 and TRBJ2-7, with TRBD2 matching over 8 bases. V was pared by 4 bases and J by 7 bases, with 7 bases of the junction left unmatched. CDR1 is SGHRS, CDR2 YFSETQ, per germline. This CDR3 spans 13 amino acids. This CDR3 is CASSLGLAREQYF. As DNA, the CDR3 is TGCGCCAGCAGCCTCGGACTAGCCAGGGAGCAGTACTTC.

There are a few counts of this clonotype. J is TRBJ2-1 and V is TRBV5-1, with D possibly being TRBD1 or TRBD2 (6 bases each). The CDR3 contains 15 residues. Germline V lookup: CDR1 SGHRS, CDR2 YFSETQ. V gave up 4 bases and J gave up 8 bases, with 19 bases separating them. In DNA, the CDR3 is TGCGCCAGCAGCGTAGGGGGGTGGATATATTATGAGCAGTTCTTC. It specifies CASSVGGWIYYEQFF.

V gene TRBV6-6 combines with J gene TRBJ2-3; D may be TRBD2 (6 bases). Trimming stripped 6 bases from V and 6 bases from J, with 10 bases between. The germline gives CDR1 MNHNY, CDR2 SVGAGI (reference sequence). The CDR3 runs 12 residues. CDR3 nucleotide sequence: TGTGCCAGCAGGAATAGCGGCGATACGCAGTATTTT. Translated, it gives CASRNSGDTQYF.

In its sample, this clonotype was seen a few times. This rearrangement joins TRBV20-1 to TRBJ2-2; the D is unclear. This CDR3 is built from 13 residues. Looked up from germline, CDR1 is DFQATT and CDR2 is SNEGSKA (reference sequence). Trimming removed 3 bases at V and 0 bases at J, with 5 bases between. The CDR3 DNA sequence: TGCAGTGCTAGCCGCGCGAACACCGGGGAGCTGTTTTTT. This sequence encodes CSASRANTGELFF.

The chain employs TRBV7-2 and TRBJ2-2; TRBD2 aligns across 8 bases. Germline V gives CDR1 SGHTA, CDR2 FQGNSA. The CDR3 totals 16 residues. V was pared by 4 bases and J by 9 bases, with 13 bases of the junction left unmatched. The CDR3 DNA reads as TGTGCCAGCAGCTCCCTCGGGAGGGTGCGTTCCAGGGAGCTGTTTTTT. Translation: CASSSLGRVRSRELFF.

The rearrangement links TRBV20-1 to TRBJ2-7; D is unresolved. Germline values: CDR1 DFQATT, CDR2 SNEGSKA (reference sequence). With 3 bases removed from V and 3 bases from J, the gap between germline ends came to 9 bases. There are 12 residues in the CDR3. DNA of the CDR3: TGCAGTGCTAGGAACGGGTTCTACGAGCAGTACTTC. Residues: CSARNGFYEQYF.

This clonotype showed up many times. V usage is TRBV12-3 or TRBV12-4 and J usage is TRBJ1-2; D is uncertain. Trimming stripped 6 bases from V and 7 bases from J, with 18 bases between. The CDR3 runs 14 residues. CDR3 nucleotide sequence: TGTGCCAGCAGCCGAATCAACTCAGGCGGTGGCTACACCTTC. This sequence encodes CASSRINSGGGYTF.

This sequence joins TRBV28 and TRBJ2-7, with D uncertain. V was trimmed by 3 bases and J by 3 bases, leaving 12 bases between them. CDR1 MDHEN and CDR2 SYDVKM come from the germline V gene. This CDR3 has 14 residues. CDR3 region: CASSFAGRYYEQYF. The CDR3 bases are TGTGCCAGCAGTTTTGCAGGAAGGTACTACGAGCAGTACTTC.

In its sample, this clonotype was seen a few times. The chain couples TRBV29-1 to TRBJ1-3; D remains ambiguous. V gave up 3 bases and J gave up 6 bases, with 18 bases separating them. The CDR3 has 15 amino acids. Germline V CDR1 and CDR2: SQVTM, ANQGSEA. DNA for the CDR3: TGCAGCGTTGAGGGTGTGGTATGGGGAAAAAACACCATATATTTT. Translating it yields CSVEGVVWGKNTIYF.

This clonotype was seen more than once but under ten times. V and J are TRBV12-3 or TRBV12-4 and TRBJ2-3; D gene uncertain. The CDR3 sequence is 14 residues long. The ends were cut back, 0 bases at V and 1 base at J, with 5 bases in the middle. CDR3 loop: CASSLAPRTDTQYF. The CDR3 DNA is TGTGCCAGCAGTTTAGCGCCTCGCACAGATACGCAGTATTTT.

This clonotype has a handful of counts. J is TRBJ1-2 and V is TRBV5-1; D may be TRBD1 (5 bases). Germline CDR1 and CDR2: SGHRS and YFSETQ. The CDR3 spans 15 residues. Trimming cost V 0 bases and J 8 bases, with 17 bases left between them. CDR3 DNA sequence: TGCGCCAGCAGCTTGGATCCAGGGTTAGGCCAAGGCTACACCTTC. Its protein is CASSLDPGLGQGYTF.

This clonotype was seen a handful of times. The genes are TRBV14 and TRBJ1-4; 8 bases fit TRBD1. The CDR3 contains 16 residues. V was clipped by 1 base and J by 12 bases; unmatched bases: 13. The germline V gene encodes CDR1 SGHDN and CDR2 FVKESK. Here the CDR3 DNA reads TGTGCCAGCAGCCAAGCTCCGGACAGGGCCCTCTTTCAACTGTTTTTT. This gives the protein CASSQAPDRALFQLFF.

This rearrangement joins TRBV4-1 to TRBJ1-5; 7 bases line up with TRBD1. Trimming cost V 0 bases and J 0 bases; bases outside gene matches: 11. In germline, CDR1 is MGHRA, CDR2 YSYEKL. CDR3 size: 19 residues. The CDR3, as DNA: TGCGCCAGCAGCCAAGAAGCTCCCGGGACAGCATATAGCAATCAGCCCCAGCATTTT. This encodes CASSQEAPGTAYSNQPQHF.

This clonotype was observed a few times. The chain links TRBV7-2 to TRBJ2-5; D not certain. The ends were cut back, 2 bases at V and 5 bases at J, with 6 bases in the middle. The CDR3 totals 12 residues. Germline CDR1 SGHTA, CDR2 FQGNSA. CDR3 in amino acids: CASSLSRETQYF. The CDR3 nucleotides are TGTGCCAGCAGCTTATCGAGGGAGACCCAGTACTTC.

This clonotype showed up just a few times. The genes are TRBV7-8 and TRBJ2-7; D remains unclear. CDR3 length: 14 amino acids. Germline lookup yields CDR1 SGHVS and CDR2 FQNEAQ. V shed 5 bases and J shed 2 bases, with 13 bases lying between them. This CDR3 is CASSPLTAAYEQYF. The CDR3 nucleotides are TGTGCCAGCAGCCCCCTGACGGCCGCCTACGAGCAGTACTTC.

This chain joins TRBV12-3 or TRBV12-4 and TRBJ2-3; D is unclear. Trimming cost V 2 bases and J 1 base, with 7 bases left between them. This CDR3 contains 14 residues. This CDR3 is CASSLNLGTDTQYF. CDR3 DNA sequence: TGTGCCAGCAGTTTAAACTTGGGCACAGATACGCAGTATTTT.

This clonotype was seen more than once but under ten times. The J gene is TRBJ1-1, the V gene TRBV29-1; the match to TRBD1 covers 7 bases. This CDR3 is built from 15 residues. Germline V CDR1 and CDR2: SQVTM, ANQGSEA. With 7 bases clipped from V and 2 bases from J, the junction kept 13 bases outside the gene matches. CDR3 DNA: TGCAGCGCGCTGGGGGGTTACAGGGGTAACACTGAAGCTTTCTTT. This codes for CSALGGYRGNTEAFF.

This clonotype showed up many times. The chain is built from TRBV6-1 and TRBJ2-3; TRBD1 agrees at 7 bases. CDR3 length: 13 residues. Germline V CDR1 and CDR2: MNHNS, SASEGT. J gave up 7 bases and V 5 bases, and 6 bases lay outside the gene matches. The CDR3 DNA sequence: TGTGCCAGCAGTCCACGACAGGGATATACGCAGTATTTT. This codes for CASSPRQGYTQYF.

This clonotype has a handful of counts. The chain employs TRBV2 and TRBJ1-1; 8 bases match TRBD1. Germline V gene lookup returns CDR1 SNHLY and CDR2 FYNNEI. The CDR3 totals 14 residues. V shed 4 bases and J 4 bases; nucleotides not matched to a gene: 5. This CDR3 reads CASSGTGSGTEAFF. The CDR3 coding sequence is TGTGCCAGCAGTGGGACAGGGTCGGGCACTGAAGCTTTCTTT.

The genes are TRBV12-3 or TRBV12-4 and TRBJ2-3; D may match TRBD1 or TRBD2 (5 bases each). The germline V and J ends were trimmed by 6 bases and 6 bases, with 19 bases remaining between them. This CDR3 contains 15 residues. The CDR3 sequence: CASSPPGPGSDTQYF. The CDR3 DNA reads TGTGCCAGCAGCCCCCCGGGACCAGGGTCCGATACGCAGTATTTT.